This is a list of T cell receptor beta chains from one sample in a study of T cells of healthy individuals. TCRdb independently ran MiXCR on the 5' RACE reads; one entry per CDR3 protein. The repertoire has fewer than 70,000 distinct CDR3 sequences, roughly 15% of them found once; the top ten carry 15% to 20%. All receptors come from a human donor in good health. CDR3s include the opening cysteine and the closing phenylalanine or tryptophan. Each record gives: D gene, J gene, V gene, clone size, CDR3 protein, CDR3 DNA. A D gene is named only where the DNA matches it firmly. For some rows the clone size is stated as once, few or many, or as a class when expanded; others skip it.

NA,TRBJ2-7,TRBV11-2,NA,CASSPISRRAGLPLEQYF,TGTGCCAGCAGCCCCATCAGCCGGAGGGCAGGGCTTCCCCTCGAGCAGTACTTC
TRBD2,TRBJ2-1,TRBV6-5,many,CASSRSGGLAGEQFF,TGTGCCAGCAGTCGGTCAGGAGGACTAGCGGGTGAGCAGTTCTTC
TRBD1,TRBJ1-1,TRBV5-6,medium-sized,CASSLERDRSTEAFF,TGTGCCAGCAGCTTGGAAAGGGACAGGTCCACTGAAGCTTTCTTT
NA,TRBJ1-2,TRBV10-3,few,CAISEESNYGYTF,TGTGCCATCAGTGAGGAGAGCAACTATGGCTACACCTTC
TRBD2,TRBJ2-1,TRBV6-6,NA,CASSYGTRNGDEQFF,TGTGCCAGCAGTTACGGGACTAGGAATGGCGATGAGCAGTTCTTC
NA,TRBJ1-4,TRBV6-5,many,CAGSTPTNEKLFF,TGTGCCGGCTCTACGCCAACTAATGAAAAACTGTTTTTT
NA,TRBJ2-4,TRBV5-1,few,CASEGPAKNIQYF,TGCGCCAGCGAGGGGCCAGCCAAAAACATTCAGTACTTC
TRBD1,TRBJ1-6,TRBV11-2,NA,CASSLRGTTGGKSPLHF,TGTGCCAGCAGCTTAAGAGGGACGACAGGGGGCAAATCACCCCTCCACTTT
TRBD2,TRBJ2-3,TRBV7-2,few,CASSTVAGGNTDTQYF,TGTGCCAGCAGCACAGTAGCGGGGGGTAACACAGATACGCAGTATTTT
TRBD1,TRBJ2-7,TRBV20-1,many,CSAYSDRSYEQYF,TGCAGTGCCTACTCGGACAGGTCCTACGAGCAGTACTTC
NA,TRBJ1-1,TRBV12-3/TRBV12-4,many,CASSLQTLNTEAFF,TGTGCCAGCAGTTTACAGACCTTGAACACTGAAGCTTTCTTT
TRBD1,TRBJ2-3,TRBV10-3,NA,CAISRTGSTDTQYF,TGTGCCATCAGTCGGACAGGAAGCACAGATACGCAGTATTTT
NA,TRBJ2-7,TRBV5-1,NA,CASSFGRAKTYEQYF,TGCGCCAGCAGCTTTGGCAGGGCAAAGACCTACGAGCAGTACTTC
NA,TRBJ2-7,TRBV7-2,NA,CASSLATGSREQYF,TGTGCCAGCAGCTTAGCAACAGGGTCCAGGGAGCAGTACTTC
TRBD1,TRBJ1-2,TRBV20-1,NA,CSAREDRGRGGYTF,TGCAGTGCTAGAGAAGACAGGGGGCGCGGAGGCTACACCTTC
TRBD1,TRBJ2-7,TRBV12-3/TRBV12-4,NA,CASSLTGGTGEQYF,TGTGCCAGCAGTTTAACAGGGGGAACGGGCGAGCAGTACTTC
NA,TRBJ2-1,TRBV10-2,few,CACSGGNEQFF,TGCGCCTGCAGTGGGGGCAATGAGCAGTTCTTC
NA,TRBJ2-3,TRBV7-9,NA,CASSLGAGADTDTQYF,TGTGCCAGCAGCTTAGGGGCAGGGGCGGACACAGATACGCAGTATTTT
NA,TRBJ2-3,TRBV20-1,many,CSARDRKRMYF,TGCAGTGCTAGAGATCGTAAGAGGATGTATTTT
NA,TRBJ2-3,TRBV10-1,NA,CASSDHTDTQYF,TGCGCCAGCAGTGACCACACAGATACGCAGTATTTT
NA,TRBJ2-3,TRBV5-4,many,CASSHQGGGDTQYF,TGTGCCAGCAGCCACCAGGGCGGAGGTGATACGCAGTATTTT
NA,TRBJ2-1,TRBV10-3,NA,CAITWRRSDEQFF,TGTGCCATTACCTGGCGGCGAAGTGATGAGCAGTTCTTC
TRBD1,TRBJ2-7,TRBV19,many,CASSPDRSYEQYF,TGTGCCAGTAGCCCGGACAGGTCCTACGAGCAGTACTTC
NA,TRBJ1-4,TRBV7-2,many,CASSLKLRGPRNEKLFF,TGTGCCAGCAGCTTAAAGTTGCGGGGACCGAGGAATGAAAAACTGTTTTTT
TRBD1,TRBJ1-2,TRBV7-2,many,CASSSSEKGAFIYGYTF,TGTGCCAGCAGCTCTTCCGAAAAGGGGGCTTTTATCTATGGCTACACCTTC
TRBD1,TRBJ1-1,TRBV9,NA,CASSGGQTYTEAFF,TGTGCCAGCAGCGGGGGACAGACCTACACTGAAGCTTTCTTT
TRBD2,TRBJ2-3,TRBV9,NA,CASSPIAGGSTDTQYF,TGTGCCAGCAGCCCTATAGCGGGGGGAAGCACAGATACGCAGTATTTT
NA,TRBJ2-3,TRBV12-3/TRBV12-4,NA,CASSLDRRAADTQYF,TGTGCCAGCAGCCTTGACAGGAGGGCGGCAGATACGCAGTATTTT
NA,TRBJ1-1,TRBV5-1,few,CASSYQSDTEAFF,TGCGCCAGCAGCTACCAATCGGATACTGAAGCTTTCTTT
NA,TRBJ2-7,TRBV5-6,few,CASSDTGLYYEQYF,TGTGCCAGCAGCGACACTGGACTGTACTACGAGCAGTACTTC
NA,TRBJ1-5,TRBV12-5,many,CASGLLRGEDNQPQHF,TGTGCTAGTGGTTTGCTTCGGGGTGAGGATAACCAGCCCCAGCATTTT
NA,TRBJ1-1,TRBV12-5,many,CASGWGANTEAFF,TGTGCTAGTGGTTGGGGCGCGAACACTGAAGCTTTCTTT
TRBD1,TRBJ2-7,TRBV20-1,few,CSARSLQGFAYEQYF,TGCAGTGCTAGGTCCTTACAGGGGTTTGCCTACGAGCAGTACTTC
TRBD2,TRBJ2-3,TRBV20-1,NA,CSARVAGGQDTQYF,TGCAGTGCTAGAGTCGCGGGGGGGCAAGATACGCAGTATTTT
NA,TRBJ1-2,TRBV12-3/TRBV12-4,many,CASSLRQRYGYTF,TGTGCCAGCAGTTTAAGGCAACGCTATGGCTACACCTTC
NA,TRBJ2-5,TRBV6-2/TRBV6-3,few,CASSYHRGETQYF,TGTGCCAGCAGTTACCATCGTGGGGAGACCCAGTACTTC
NA,TRBJ2-5,TRBV11-2,few,CASSLGQEETQYF,TGTGCCAGCAGCTTAGGGCAGGAAGAGACCCAGTACTTC
TRBD2,TRBJ2-5,TRBV24-1,few,CATSDQKWGGIASGETQYF,TGTGCCACCAGTGATCAAAAGTGGGGGGGGATTGCTTCAGGAGAGACCCAGTACTTC
NA,TRBJ2-1,TRBV29-1,NA,CSVEVKTVYNEQFF,TGCAGCGTTGAGGTCAAAACGGTGTACAATGAGCAGTTCTTC
TRBD2,TRBJ2-3,TRBV7-2,many,CASSPTSGATDTQYF,TGTGCCAGCAGCCCAACTAGCGGGGCCACAGATACGCAGTATTTT
TRBD1,TRBJ2-7,TRBV5-6,many,CASSFAGQGGKQYF,TGTGCCAGCAGCTTCGCGGGACAGGGGGGGAAGCAGTACTTC
TRBD1,TRBJ1-5,TRBV7-9,few,CASSLDRGKPQHF,TGTGCCAGCAGCTTAGACAGGGGAAAGCCCCAGCATTTT
NA,TRBJ2-2,TRBV6-5,many,CASRRTQNTGELFF,TGTGCCAGCAGACGGACTCAGAACACCGGGGAGCTGTTTTTT
TRBD2,TRBJ2-1,TRBV2,NA,CASTLKLAGGYNEQFF,TGTGCCAGCACCCTAAAGCTAGCGGGAGGTTACAATGAGCAGTTCTTC
TRBD1,TRBJ2-6,TRBV3-1,many,CASSPRDRVGANVLTF,TGTGCCAGCAGCCCACGCGACAGGGTAGGGGCCAACGTCCTGACTTTC
NA,TRBJ1-5,TRBV27,many,CASSLRQVHGPQHF,TGTGCCAGCAGTCTCCGACAGGTCCACGGGCCCCAGCATTTT
NA,TRBJ1-5,TRBV9,many,CASSPSIKRNQPQHF,TGTGCCAGCAGCCCCTCAATCAAAAGGAATCAGCCCCAGCATTTT
NA,TRBJ2-2,TRBV14,many,CASSQDGAWVLFF,TGTGCCAGCAGCCAAGATGGGGCGTGGGTCCTGTTTTTT
NA,TRBJ2-2,TRBV19,few,CASSIGQTLTGELFF,TGTGCCAGTAGTATAGGACAGACTCTCACCGGGGAGCTGTTTTTT
TRBD2,TRBJ2-1,TRBV5-1,NA,CASSPFRAGGPREQFF,TGCGCCAGCAGTCCCTTTAGAGCGGGAGGGCCGAGAGAGCAGTTCTTC
TRBD1,TRBJ2-7,TRBV7-2,NA,CVSERGGTYEQYF,TGTGTCAGCGAGAGAGGGGGCACCTACGAGCAGTACTTC
TRBD1,TRBJ1-5,TRBV7-2,many,CASSYDRAQPQHF,TGTGCCAGCAGCTACGACAGGGCTCAGCCCCAGCATTTT
TRBD1,TRBJ1-5,TRBV19,few,CASSRDREGQPQHF,TGTGCCAGTAGTAGGGACAGGGAGGGTCAGCCCCAGCATTTT
NA,TRBJ1-1,TRBV23-1,NA,CASSQWDGTMNTEAFF,TGCGCCAGCAGTCAATGGGATGGGACAATGAACACTGAAGCTTTCTTT